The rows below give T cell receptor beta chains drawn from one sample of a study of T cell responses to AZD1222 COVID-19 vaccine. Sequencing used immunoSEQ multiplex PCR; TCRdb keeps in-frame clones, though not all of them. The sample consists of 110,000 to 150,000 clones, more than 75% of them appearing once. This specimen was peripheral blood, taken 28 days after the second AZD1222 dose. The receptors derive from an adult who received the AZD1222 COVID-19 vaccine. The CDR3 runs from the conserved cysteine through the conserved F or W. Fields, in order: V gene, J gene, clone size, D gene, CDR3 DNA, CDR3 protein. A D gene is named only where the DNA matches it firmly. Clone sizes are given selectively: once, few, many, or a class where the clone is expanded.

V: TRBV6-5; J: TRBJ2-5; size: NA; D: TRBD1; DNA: TGTGCCAGCAGTTACCGGACAGGGGGCCAAGGGGAGACCCAGTACTTC; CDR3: CASSYRTGGQGETQYF
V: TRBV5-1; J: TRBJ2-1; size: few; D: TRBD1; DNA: TGCGCCAGCAGCTTGGAAGGGACAGCCTACAATGAGCAGTTCTTC; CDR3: CASSLEGTAYNEQFF
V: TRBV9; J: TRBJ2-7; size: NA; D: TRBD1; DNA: TGTGCCAGCAGCGCCGGGACAGGGGGAGGGGAGCAGTACTTC; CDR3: CASSAGTGGGEQYF
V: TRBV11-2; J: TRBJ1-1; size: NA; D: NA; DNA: TGTGCCAGCAGCTTTAATTCAGGAGTGGTAGCTTTCTTT; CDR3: CASSFNSGVVAFF
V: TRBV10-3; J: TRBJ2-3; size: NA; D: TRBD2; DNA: TGTGCCATCAGTGAAACTAGCGGGGAAAAAGCAGATACGCAGTATTTT; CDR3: CAISETSGEKADTQYF
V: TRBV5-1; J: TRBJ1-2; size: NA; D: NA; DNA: TGCGCCAGCAGCTTTCCTGGGGATGGCTACACCTTC; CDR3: CASSFPGDGYTF
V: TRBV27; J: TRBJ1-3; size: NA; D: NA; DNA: TGTGCCAGCAGTTTATCAAGACACTCTGGAAACACCATATATTTT; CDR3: CASSLSRHSGNTIYF
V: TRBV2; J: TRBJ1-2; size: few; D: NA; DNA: TGTGCCAGCAGTGAAGACGGGAGAGCTAACTATGGCTACACCTTC; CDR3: CASSEDGRANYGYTF
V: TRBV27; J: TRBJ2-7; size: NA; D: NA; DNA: TGTGCCAGCAGTCTCGGGGCTACCGGGGTCTACGAGCAGTACTTC; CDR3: CASSLGATGVYEQYF
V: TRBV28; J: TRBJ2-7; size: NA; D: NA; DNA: TGTGCCAGCAGTTTGCAGTCCTACGAGCAGTACTTC; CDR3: CASSLQSYEQYF
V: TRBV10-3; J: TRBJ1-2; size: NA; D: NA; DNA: TGTGCCATCAGTGAGTCGAGTGGCCTTAACTATGGCTACACCTTC; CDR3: CAISESSGLNYGYTF
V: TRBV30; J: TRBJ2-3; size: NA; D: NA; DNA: TGTGCCTGGAGTGTACTGGAATCTACGCAGTATTTT; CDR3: CAWSVLESTQYF
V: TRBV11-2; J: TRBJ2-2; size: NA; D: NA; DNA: TGTGCCAGCACCGCTTTAGATTGGACAGCAAACACCGGGGAGCTGTTTTTT; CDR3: CASTALDWTANTGELFF
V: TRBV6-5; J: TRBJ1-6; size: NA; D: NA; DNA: TGTGCCAGCAGTAGGGGAAGGGAGCGTTCACCCCTCCACTTT; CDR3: CASSRGRERSPLHF
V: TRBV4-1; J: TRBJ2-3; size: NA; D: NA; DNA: TGCGCCAGCAGCCAAGGGGGATACGAGGCCAGGGAGGATACGCAGTATTTT; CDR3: CASSQGGYEAREDTQYF
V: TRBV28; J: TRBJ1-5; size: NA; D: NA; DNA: TGTGCCAGCAGTTTCGGCCAGCACATAAGGCCCCAGCATTTT; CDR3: CASSFGQHIRPQHF
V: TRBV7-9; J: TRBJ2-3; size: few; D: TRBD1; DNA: TGTGCCAGCAACACAGGGGGCACAGATACGCAGTATTTT; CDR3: CASNTGGTDTQYF
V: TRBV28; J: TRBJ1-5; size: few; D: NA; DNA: TGTGCCAGCAGTTTATTAGAACAGCCCCAGCATTTT; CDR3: CASSLLEQPQHF
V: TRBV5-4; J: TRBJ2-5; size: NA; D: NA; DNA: TGTGCCAGCAGCTTGGGCCGAAAGGAAGAGACCCAGTACTTC; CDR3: CASSLGRKEETQYF
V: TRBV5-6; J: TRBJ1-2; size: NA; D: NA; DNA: TGTGCCAGCAGCTTGGTTAGGGGTTCAAGCTATGGCTACACCTTC; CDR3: CASSLVRGSSYGYTF
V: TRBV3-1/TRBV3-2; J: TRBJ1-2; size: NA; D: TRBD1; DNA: TGTGCCAGCAGCCAAGCGGAGGGACAGGGGCGGAGGTTTGGATACACCTTC; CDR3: CASSQAEGQGRRFGYTF
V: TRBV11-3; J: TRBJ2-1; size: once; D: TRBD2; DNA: TGTGCCAGCAGCCCCGGACTAGCGGGAGTTCACTTCCGTCGTGAGCAGTTCTTC; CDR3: CASSPGLAGVHFRREQFF
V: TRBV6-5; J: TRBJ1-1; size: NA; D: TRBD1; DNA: TGTGCCAGCAATTGGGACAGTAGCGGCACTGAAGCTTTCTTT; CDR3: CASNWDSSGTEAFF
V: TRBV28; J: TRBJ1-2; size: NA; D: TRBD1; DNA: TGTGCCAGCAGTCCAGGGGGCGCAGGGTATGGCTACACCTTC; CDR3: CASSPGGAGYGYTF
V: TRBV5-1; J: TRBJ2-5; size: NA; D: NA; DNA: TGCGCCAGCAGCTTGAGGGGGGAAGAGACCCAGTACTTC; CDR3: CASSLRGEETQYF
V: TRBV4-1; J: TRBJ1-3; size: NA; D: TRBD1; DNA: TGCGCCAGCAGCCCTCAGCGGACAGGTAGAAACACCATATATTTT; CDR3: CASSPQRTGRNTIYF
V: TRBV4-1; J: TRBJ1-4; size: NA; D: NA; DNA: TGCGCCAGCAGCCCCGAGGATCGAGGGTCCGGTAAACTGTTTTTT; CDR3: CASSPEDRGSGKLFF
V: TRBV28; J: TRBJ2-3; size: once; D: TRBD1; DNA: TGTGCCAGCAGTTTAAAACAGGGGGCAGCGCAGTATTTT; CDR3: CASSLKQGAAQYF
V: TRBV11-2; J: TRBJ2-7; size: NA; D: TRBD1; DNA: TGTGCCAGCAGCTTCAAACAGGGGGCTCTTAACGAGCAGTACTTC; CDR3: CASSFKQGALNEQYF
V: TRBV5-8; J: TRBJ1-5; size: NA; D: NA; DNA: TGTGCCAGCAGCTTACCCGCGGGGGGCGGCTATGCTCAGCCCCAGCATTTT; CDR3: CASSLPAGGGYAQPQHF
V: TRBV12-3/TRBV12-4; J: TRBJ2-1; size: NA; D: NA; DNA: TGTGCCAGCAGTACCAGGGAAAATGAGCAGTTCTTC; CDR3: CASSTRENEQFF
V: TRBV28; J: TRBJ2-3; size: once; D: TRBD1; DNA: TGTGCCACCCGCGGAGCAGGGACAGGGGTGTGGACAGATACGCAGTATTTT; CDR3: CATRGAGTGVWTDTQYF
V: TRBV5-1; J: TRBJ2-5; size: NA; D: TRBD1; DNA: TGCGCCAGCAGCTCCCGACAGGGGGGAGAGACCCAGTACTTC; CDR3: CASSSRQGGETQYF